This T cell receptor (beta chain) was documented in a study of blood T cell repertoires in COVID-19. Overall study: Researchers got acute and convalescent COVID-19 samples from the United States, Italy and Spain. Sources were T cells, B-cell-depleted T cells, or PBMCs; the material itself was cDNA or gDNA.

Participants were aged 18 to 89 years from around 25 US areas. Generated by immunoSEQ multiplex PCR, the TCRdb table keeps only in-frame clones and is missing some. The sample shows fewer than 250,000 clones, about nine tenths of them seen only once. The sequence came from a woman in her twenties or thirties with acute COVID-19. Sequencing was performed on PBMCs or T cells enriched from blood (not recorded which).

CDR3 protein: CASRPGPGQGGEQYF. The CDR3 DNA reads as TGCGCCAGCAGGCCGGGACCGGGACAGGGAGGCGAGCAGTACTTC. The V call is TRBV5-1, the J call TRBJ2-7; 9 nucleotides match TRBD1. CDR1 is SGHRS and CDR2 is YFSETQ in the germline V gene. V was pared by 5 bases and J by 6 bases, with 12 bases of the junction left unmatched. The CDR3 consists of 15 residues.